One and the same sample provided the 5 T cell receptor beta chains below, sequenced in a study of blood T cell repertoires in COVID-19. Measured with immunoSEQ multiplex PCR; TCRdb has only the in-frame clones, and not every one. The sample holds around 140,000 clones, roughly 84% seen once. Sequencing was carried out using peripheral blood. Receptors were obtained from a human donor in a cohort sampled during active COVID-19.

V and J are TRBV11-2 and TRBJ2-3; possible D gene TRBD2, 6 bases. V was clipped by 4 bases and J by 1 base, with 9 bases between them. Per the germline V gene, CDR1 is SGHAT and CDR2 is FQNNGV. The CDR3 spans 14 residues. CDR3 sequence: CASSSPSGTDTQYF. The CDR3 nucleotides are TGTGCCAGCAGCTCACCTAGCGGCACAGATACGCAGTATTTT.

The V gene is TRBV4-2, the J gene TRBJ2-3, with D tentatively TRBD2 (5 bases). This CDR3 comprises 15 residues. Germline CDR1 and CDR2: LGHNA and YNFKEQ. V was clipped by 4 bases and J by 5 bases, with 16 bases between them. CDR3 region: CASSPRGSTGDTQYF. The DNA of the CDR3 is TGTGCCAGCAGCCCAAGAGGGAGTACCGGAGATACGCAGTATTTT.

The chain has TRBV11-1 and TRBJ2-1; 7 nucleotides line up with TRBD2. The CDR3 runs 13 residues. Per germline, CDR1 SGHAT and CDR2 FQDESV (reference sequence). V trimming: 9 bases; J trimming: 4 bases; junction bases outside the gene matches: 6. The CDR3 protein is CARRGRGYNEQFF. The CDR3 DNA sequence: TGTGCCAGACGGGGGAGGGGTTACAATGAGCAGTTCTTC.

The genes are TRBV15 and TRBJ1-2; TRBD1 is a possible D gene (6 bases). Germline V gives CDR1 LNHNV, CDR2 YYDKDF (reference sequence). The V and J ends lost 0 bases and 11 bases respectively, with 10 bases between them. The CDR3 has 12 amino acids. The CDR3 nucleotides read TGTGCCACCAGCAGAGAACAGGGAAGATACACCTTC. Encoded protein: CATSREQGRYTF.

The chain is built from TRBV30 and TRBJ2-5; 11 bases align to TRBD1. This CDR3 has 14 amino acids. Germline CDR1 and CDR2: GTSNPN and SVGIG (reference sequence). The junction had 7 bases not matched to a gene; V was cut back by 5 bases and J by 5 bases. The CDR3: CAWGPGTGGETQYF. The CDR3 DNA reads TGTGCCTGGGGCCCCGGGACAGGGGGGGAGACCCAGTACTTC.